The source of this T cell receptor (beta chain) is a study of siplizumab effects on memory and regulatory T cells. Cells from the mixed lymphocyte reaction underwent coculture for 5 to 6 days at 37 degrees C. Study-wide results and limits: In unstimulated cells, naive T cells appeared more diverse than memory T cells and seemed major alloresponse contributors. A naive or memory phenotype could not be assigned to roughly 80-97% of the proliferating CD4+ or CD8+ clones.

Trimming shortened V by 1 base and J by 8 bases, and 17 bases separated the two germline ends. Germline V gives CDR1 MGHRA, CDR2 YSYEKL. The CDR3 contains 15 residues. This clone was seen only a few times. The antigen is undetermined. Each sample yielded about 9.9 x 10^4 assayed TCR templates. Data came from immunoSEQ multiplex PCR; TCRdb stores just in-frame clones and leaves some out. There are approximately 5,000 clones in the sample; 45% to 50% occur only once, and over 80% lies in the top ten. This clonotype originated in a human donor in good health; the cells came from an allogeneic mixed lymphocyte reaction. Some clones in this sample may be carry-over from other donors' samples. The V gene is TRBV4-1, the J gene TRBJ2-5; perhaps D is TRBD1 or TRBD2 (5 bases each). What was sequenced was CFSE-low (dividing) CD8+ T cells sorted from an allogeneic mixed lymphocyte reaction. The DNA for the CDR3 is TGCGCCAGCAGCCAAGCAGGGAGCACAGGAGATACCCAGTACTTC. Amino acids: CASSQAGSTGDTQYF.